Shown below are 9 T cell receptor beta chains from a single sample sequenced in a study of T cells after yellow fever vaccination. TCRdb redid the calling of the 5' RACE reads with MiXCR, one entry per CDR3 protein. The sample lists 80,000 to 100,000 distinct CDR3 sequences, roughly 6% seen once, with about two fifths in the top ten. The starting material was CD8+ T cells sorted from PBMCs, obtained 10 days after the yellow fever booster vaccination. All receptors come from a man younger than 35 who received the YFV17D yellow fever vaccine.

In DNA, the CDR3 is TGCGCCAGCAGCCAAGATTTCCAGGGGGGCCAGTATTTT. It codes for CASSQDFQGGQYF. The V and J genes are TRBV4-3 and TRBJ2-3; maybe TRBD1 (7 bases). Germline-derived CDR1 and CDR2 are LGHNA and YSLEER. V shed 0 bases and J shed 12 bases, with 13 bases lying between them. The CDR3 covers 13 residues.

The CDR3 DNA reads TGTGCCAGCAGTTACTCGAGACAGGCCGGGGGGAACACTGAAGCTTTCTTT. Translation gives CASSYSRQAGGNTEAFF. The rearrangement uses TRBV6-2 or TRBV6-3 and TRBJ1-1; D may be TRBD1 (6 bases). Germline V gene data show CDR1 as MNHEY and CDR2 as SVGEGT. The CDR3 consists of 17 residues. V was trimmed by 0 bases and J by 1 base, leaving 15 bases between them.

The chain joins TRBV4-3 to TRBJ2-2, with a weak D call TRBD1 (6 bases). Germline V CDR1 and CDR2: LGHNA, YSLEER. The CDR3 spans 15 residues. V gave up 0 bases and J gave up 6 bases, with 11 bases separating them. The CDR3: CASSQEWGPAGELFF. Here the CDR3 DNA reads TGCGCCAGCAGCCAAGAGTGGGGGCCCGCCGGGGAGCTGTTTTTT.

The chain recombines TRBV6-2 or TRBV6-3 with TRBJ1-2; 8 bases agree with TRBD1. Germline values: CDR1 MNHEY, CDR2 SVGEGT. V shed 8 bases, J shed 2 bases, and the junction held 1 base outside the gene matches. The CDR3 has 12 amino acids. CDR3 nucleotides: TGTGCCAGCGGACAGGGAAACTATGGCTACACCTTC. It codes for CASGQGNYGYTF.

This clonotype was counted ten times or more. The chain has TRBV27 and TRBJ1-6; TRBD1 agrees at 9 bases. This CDR3 is 16 amino acids long. V shed 4 bases and J 2 bases; nucleotides not matched to a gene: 3. Germline V lookup: CDR1 MNHEY, CDR2 SMNVEV (reference sequence). CDR3 DNA sequence: TGTGCCAGCAGTTCGGGACAGGGCACCTATAATTCACCCCTCCACTTT. It translates to CASSSGQGTYNSPLHF.

This clonotype showed up just a few times. This chain links TRBV12-3 or TRBV12-4 with TRBJ2-3; D uncertain. The CDR3 runs 10 residues. V was cut by 8 bases and J by 5 bases, with 5 bases left in between. The CDR3, as DNA: TGTGCCAGCGGGGAAGATACGCAGTATTTT. Translating gives CASGEDTQYF.

This clonotype has a count of ten or more. This rearrangement joins TRBV29-1 to TRBJ2-2, with 8 bases matching TRBD2. The ends lost 0 bases at V and 5 bases at J; junction bases unmatched: 5. The CDR3 is 15 amino acids. Per germline, CDR1 SQVTM and CDR2 ANQGSEA. CDR3 sequence (DNA): TGCAGCGTTGAAGACGGACGGGGGGGGACCGGGGAGCTGTTTTTT. Its translation is CSVEDGRGGTGELFF.

This clonotype came up a few times. The V and J genes are TRBV6-5 and TRBJ2-2, with D perhaps matching TRBD2 (6 bases). With 6 bases removed from V and 6 bases from J, the gap between germline ends came to 20 bases. The CDR3 runs to 16 residues. The germline V gene encodes CDR1 MNHEY and CDR2 SVGAGI. The CDR3 bases are TGTGCCAGCAGGGGGGGAGGCTCGGGACGGGCCGGGGAGCTGTTTTTT. Translated, it gives CASRGGGSGRAGELFF.

The chain is built from TRBV4-1 and TRBJ2-5, with 11 positions matching TRBD2. J lost 5 bases, V lost 0 bases, and 14 bases had no gene match. The CDR3 is made up of 19 amino acids. CDR1 is MGHRA, CDR2 YSYEKL, per germline. The CDR3 loop is CASSQEQASGGPTRETQYF. The CDR3 region has the DNA TGCGCCAGCAGCCAAGAGCAGGCTAGCGGGGGGCCGACACGGGAGACCCAGTACTTC.